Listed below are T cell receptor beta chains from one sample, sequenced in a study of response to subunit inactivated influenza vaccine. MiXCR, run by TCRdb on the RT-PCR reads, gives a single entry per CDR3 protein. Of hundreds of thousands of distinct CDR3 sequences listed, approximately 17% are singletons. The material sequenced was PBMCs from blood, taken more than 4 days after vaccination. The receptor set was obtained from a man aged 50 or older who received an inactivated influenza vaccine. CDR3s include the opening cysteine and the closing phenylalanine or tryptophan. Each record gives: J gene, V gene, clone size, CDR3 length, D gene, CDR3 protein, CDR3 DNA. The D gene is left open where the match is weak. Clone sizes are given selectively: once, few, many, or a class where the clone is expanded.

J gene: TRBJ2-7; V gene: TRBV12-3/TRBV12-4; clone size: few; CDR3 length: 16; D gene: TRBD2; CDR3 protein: CASSPRHGTSAYEQYF; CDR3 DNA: TGTGCCAGCAGTCCTAGACACGGGACTAGCGCCTACGAGCAGTACTTC
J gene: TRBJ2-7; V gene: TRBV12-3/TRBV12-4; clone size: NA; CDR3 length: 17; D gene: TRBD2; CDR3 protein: CASSLSREATARGEQYF; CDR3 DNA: TGTGCCAGCAGTTTGTCGCGGGAGGCCACGGCGCGGGGGGAGCAGTACTTC
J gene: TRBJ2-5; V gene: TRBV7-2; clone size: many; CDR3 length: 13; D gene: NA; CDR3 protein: CASSLGPGETQYF; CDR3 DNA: TGTGCCAGCAGCTTAGGACCCGGGGAGACCCAGTACTTC
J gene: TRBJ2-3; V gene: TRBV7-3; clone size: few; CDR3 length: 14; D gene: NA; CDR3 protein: CASSSGLHTDTQYF; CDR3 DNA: TGTGCCAGCAGCTCCGGACTTCACACAGATACGCAGTATTTT
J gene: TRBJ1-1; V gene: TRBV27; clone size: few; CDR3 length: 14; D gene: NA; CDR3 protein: CASSFRVRGSEAFF; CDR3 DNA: TGTGCCAGCAGTTTTCGGGTCAGGGGTTCTGAAGCTTTCTTT
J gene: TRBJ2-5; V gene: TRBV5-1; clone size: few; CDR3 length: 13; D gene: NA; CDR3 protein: CASSFSSRETQYF; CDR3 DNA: TGCGCCAGCAGCTTCTCTAGCCGAGAGACCCAGTACTTC
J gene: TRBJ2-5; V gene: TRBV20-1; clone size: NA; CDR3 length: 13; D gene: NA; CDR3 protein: CRPGAGQQETQYF; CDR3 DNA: TGCAGGCCCGGGGCAGGGCAACAAGAGACCCAGTACTTC
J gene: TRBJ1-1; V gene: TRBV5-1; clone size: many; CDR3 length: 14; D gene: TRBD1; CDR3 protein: CASSSGQGSTEAFF; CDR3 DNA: TGCGCCAGCAGCTCAGGACAGGGGAGCACTGAAGCTTTCTTT
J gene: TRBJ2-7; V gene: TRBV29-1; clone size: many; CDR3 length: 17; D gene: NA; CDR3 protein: CSVVVDLQGPLPYEQYF; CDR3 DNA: TGCAGCGTTGTAGTCGATCTTCAGGGACCACTACCCTACGAGCAGTACTTC
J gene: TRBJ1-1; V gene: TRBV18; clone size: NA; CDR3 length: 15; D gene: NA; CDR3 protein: CASSPINRGGTEAFF; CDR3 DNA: TGTGCCAGCTCACCCATAAACCGGGGAGGAACTGAAGCTTTCTTT
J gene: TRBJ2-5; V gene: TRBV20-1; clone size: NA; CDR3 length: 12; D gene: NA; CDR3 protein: CSARSVRETQYF; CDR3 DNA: TGCAGTGCTAGATCAGTGAGGGAGACCCAGTACTTC
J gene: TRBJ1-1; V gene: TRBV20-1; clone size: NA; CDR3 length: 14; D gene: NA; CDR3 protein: CSASFSTANTEAFF; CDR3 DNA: TGCAGTGCTTCCTTTTCGACAGCGAACACTGAAGCTTTCTTT
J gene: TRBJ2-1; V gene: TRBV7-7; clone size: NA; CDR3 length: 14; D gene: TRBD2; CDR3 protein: CASSLSTSGTEQFF; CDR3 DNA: TGTGCCAGCAGCTTAAGTACTAGCGGGACTGAGCAGTTCTTC
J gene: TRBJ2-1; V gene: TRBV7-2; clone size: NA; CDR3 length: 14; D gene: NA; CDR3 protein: CASSLGLRANEQFF; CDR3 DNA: TGTGCCAGCAGCTTAGGCCTGCGGGCCAATGAGCAGTTCTTC
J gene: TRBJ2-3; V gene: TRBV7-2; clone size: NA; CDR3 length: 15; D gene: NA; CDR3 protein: CASSLPLTIADTQYF; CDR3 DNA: TGTGCCAGCAGCTTGCCCCTTACAATAGCGGATACGCAGTATTTT
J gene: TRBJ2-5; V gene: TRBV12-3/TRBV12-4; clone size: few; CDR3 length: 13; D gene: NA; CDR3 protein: CASSLGPPETQYF; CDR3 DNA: TGTGCCAGCAGTTTGGGGCCCCCAGAGACCCAGTACTTC
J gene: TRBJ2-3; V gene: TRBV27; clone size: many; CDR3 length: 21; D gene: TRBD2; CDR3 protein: CASSLRPPGLAGVASTDTQYF; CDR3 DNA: TGTGCCAGCAGTTTACGCCCCCCGGGACTAGCGGGGGTAGCTAGCACAGATACGCAGTATTTT
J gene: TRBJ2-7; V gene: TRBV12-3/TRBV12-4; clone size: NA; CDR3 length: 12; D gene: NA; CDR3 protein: CASSRLLYEQYF; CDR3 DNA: TGTGCCAGCAGTAGACTCCTGTACGAGCAGTACTTC
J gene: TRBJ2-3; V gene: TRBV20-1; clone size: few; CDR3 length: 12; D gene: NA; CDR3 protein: CSARGLPDTQYF; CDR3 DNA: TGCAGTGCTAGAGGGCTACCCGATACGCAGTATTTT
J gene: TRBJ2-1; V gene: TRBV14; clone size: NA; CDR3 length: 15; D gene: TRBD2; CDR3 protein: CASSQVRLADNEQFF; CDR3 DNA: TGTGCCAGCAGCCAAGTCCGACTAGCGGACAATGAGCAGTTCTTC
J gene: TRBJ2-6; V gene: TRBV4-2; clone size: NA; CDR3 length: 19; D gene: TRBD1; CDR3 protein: CASSQPTGIPFSGANVLTF; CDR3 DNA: TGTGCCAGCAGCCAACCGACAGGGATCCCTTTCTCTGGGGCCAACGTCCTGACTTTC
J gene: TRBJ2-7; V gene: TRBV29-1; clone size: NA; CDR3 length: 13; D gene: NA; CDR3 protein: CSVAVTGTYEQYF; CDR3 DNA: TGCAGCGTTGCGGTGACAGGTACCTACGAGCAGTACTTC
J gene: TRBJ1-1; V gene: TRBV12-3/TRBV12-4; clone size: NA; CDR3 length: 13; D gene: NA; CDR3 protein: CASTFVRNTEAFF; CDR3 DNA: TGTGCCAGCACCTTTGTTCGGAACACTGAAGCTTTCTTT
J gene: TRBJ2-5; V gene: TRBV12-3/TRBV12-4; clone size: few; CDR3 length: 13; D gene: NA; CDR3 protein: CASSQDSRGTQYF; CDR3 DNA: TGTGCCAGCAGCCAAGACAGCCGCGGGACCCAGTACTTC
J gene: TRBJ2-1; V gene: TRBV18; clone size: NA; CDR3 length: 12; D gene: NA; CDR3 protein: CASSPRIGEQFF; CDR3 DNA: TGTGCCAGCTCACCTAGAATAGGGGAGCAGTTCTTC
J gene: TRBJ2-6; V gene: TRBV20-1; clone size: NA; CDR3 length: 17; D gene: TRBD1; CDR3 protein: CSARGPQGAAGANVLTF; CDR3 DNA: TGCAGTGCTAGAGGTCCACAGGGGGCGGCCGGGGCCAACGTCCTGACTTTC
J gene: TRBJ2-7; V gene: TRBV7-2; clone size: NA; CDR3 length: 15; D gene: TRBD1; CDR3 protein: CASSSADRGSYEQYF; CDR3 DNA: TGTGCCAGCAGCTCTGCGGACAGGGGCTCCTACGAGCAGTACTTC
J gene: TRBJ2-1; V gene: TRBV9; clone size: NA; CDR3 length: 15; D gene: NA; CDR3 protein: CASSVAGVRGNEQFF; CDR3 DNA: TGTGCCAGCAGCGTAGCCGGGGTTCGGGGCAATGAGCAGTTCTTC
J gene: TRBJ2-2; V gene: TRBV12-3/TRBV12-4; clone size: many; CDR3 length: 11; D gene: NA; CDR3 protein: CATSGTGELFF; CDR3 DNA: TGTGCCACTTCGGGCACCGGGGAGCTGTTTTTT
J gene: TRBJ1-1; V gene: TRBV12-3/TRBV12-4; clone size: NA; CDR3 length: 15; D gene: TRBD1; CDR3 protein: CASRGQGAARTEAFF; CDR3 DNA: TGTGCCAGCAGGGGACAGGGGGCGGCAAGGACTGAAGCTTTCTTT
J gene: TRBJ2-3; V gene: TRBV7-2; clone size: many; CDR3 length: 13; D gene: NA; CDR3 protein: CASSSGRADTQYF; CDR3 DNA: TGTGCCAGCAGCTCCGGACGGGCAGATACGCAGTATTTT
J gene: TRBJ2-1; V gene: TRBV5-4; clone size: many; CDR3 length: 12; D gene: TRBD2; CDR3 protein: CASSFSGSYQFF; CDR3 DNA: TGTGCCAGCAGCTTTAGCGGGAGCTATCAGTTCTTC
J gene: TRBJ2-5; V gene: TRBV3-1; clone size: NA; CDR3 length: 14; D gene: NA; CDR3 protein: CASRQGRSGETQYF; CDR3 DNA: TGTGCCAGCAGACAAGGTCGAAGCGGGGAGACCCAGTACTTC
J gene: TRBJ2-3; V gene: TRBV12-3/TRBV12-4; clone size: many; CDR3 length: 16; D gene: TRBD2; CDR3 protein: CASSSPIAGGTDTQYF; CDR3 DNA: TGTGCCAGCAGTTCCCCTATAGCGGGGGGCACAGATACGCAGTATTTT
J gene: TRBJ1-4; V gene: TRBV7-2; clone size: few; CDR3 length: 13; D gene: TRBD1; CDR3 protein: CASGTARNEKLFF; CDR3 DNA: TGTGCCAGCGGGACAGCGCGAAATGAAAAACTGTTTTTT
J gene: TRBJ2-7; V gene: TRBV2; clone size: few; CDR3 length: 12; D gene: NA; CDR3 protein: CASSERVYEQYF; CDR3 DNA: TGTGCCAGCAGTGAACGGGTCTACGAGCAGTACTTC
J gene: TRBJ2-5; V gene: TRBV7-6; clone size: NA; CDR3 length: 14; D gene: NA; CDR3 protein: CASSLSYGKETQYF; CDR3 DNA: TGTGCCAGCAGCTTATCGTATGGAAAAGAGACCCAGTACTTC
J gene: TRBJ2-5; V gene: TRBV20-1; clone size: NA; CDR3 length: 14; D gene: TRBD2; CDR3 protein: CSASRTSGLETQYF; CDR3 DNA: TGCAGTGCTTCCCGGACTAGCGGATTAGAGACCCAGTACTTC
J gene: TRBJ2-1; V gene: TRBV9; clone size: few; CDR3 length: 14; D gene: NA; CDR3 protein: CASSPGPNYNEQFF; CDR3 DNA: TGTGCCAGCAGCCCGGGACCGAATTACAATGAGCAGTTCTTC
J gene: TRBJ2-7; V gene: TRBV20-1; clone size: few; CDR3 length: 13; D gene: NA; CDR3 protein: CSAGLLVTYEQYF; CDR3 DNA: TGCAGTGCTGGCTTACTAGTAACCTACGAGCAGTACTTC
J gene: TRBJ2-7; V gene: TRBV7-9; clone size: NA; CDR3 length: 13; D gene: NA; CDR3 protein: CASSPGVRGDQYF; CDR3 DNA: TGTGCCAGCAGCCCAGGGGTTCGTGGGGACCAGTACTTC
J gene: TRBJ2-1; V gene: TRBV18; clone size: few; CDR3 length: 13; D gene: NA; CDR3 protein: CASSPLGGNEQFF; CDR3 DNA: TGTGCCAGCTCACCCCTCGGTGGCAATGAGCAGTTCTTC
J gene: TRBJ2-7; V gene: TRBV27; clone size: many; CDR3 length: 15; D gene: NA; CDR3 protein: CASSPLIPDSYEQYF; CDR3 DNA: TGTGCCAGCAGTCCCTTGATCCCAGACTCCTACGAGCAGTACTTC
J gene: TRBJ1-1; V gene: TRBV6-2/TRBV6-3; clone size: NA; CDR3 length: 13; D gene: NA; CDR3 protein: CASSYVSGTEAFF; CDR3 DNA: TGTGCCAGCAGTTACGTGAGCGGCACTGAAGCTTTCTTT
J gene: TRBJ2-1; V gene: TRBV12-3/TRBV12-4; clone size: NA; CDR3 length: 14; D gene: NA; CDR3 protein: CASSSGLQGNEQFF; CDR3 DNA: TGTGCCAGCAGTTCAGGGCTACAGGGCAATGAGCAGTTCTTC
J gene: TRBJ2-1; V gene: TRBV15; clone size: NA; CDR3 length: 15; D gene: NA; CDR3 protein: CATSRESGNYNEQFF; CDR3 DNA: TGTGCCACCAGCAGAGAATCCGGGAATTACAATGAGCAGTTCTTC
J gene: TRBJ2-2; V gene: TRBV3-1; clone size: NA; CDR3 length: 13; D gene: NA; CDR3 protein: CASSSIGTGELFF; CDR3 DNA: TGTGCCAGCAGCTCAATCGGAACCGGGGAGCTGTTTTTT
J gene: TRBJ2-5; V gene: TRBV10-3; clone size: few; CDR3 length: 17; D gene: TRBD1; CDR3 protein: CAIRGVTGTGSLGTQYF; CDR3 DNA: TGTGCCATCAGGGGGGTTACCGGGACAGGGTCCCTAGGGACCCAGTACTTC
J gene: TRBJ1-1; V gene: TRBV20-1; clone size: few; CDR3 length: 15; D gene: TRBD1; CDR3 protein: CSARVTGEPNTEAFF; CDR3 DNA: TGCAGTGCTAGAGTGACAGGGGAGCCGAACACTGAAGCTTTCTTT
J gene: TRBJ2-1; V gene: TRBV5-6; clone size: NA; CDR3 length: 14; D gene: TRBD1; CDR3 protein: CASSPDRGHNEQFF; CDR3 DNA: TGTGCCAGCAGCCCGGACAGGGGTCATAATGAGCAGTTCTTC
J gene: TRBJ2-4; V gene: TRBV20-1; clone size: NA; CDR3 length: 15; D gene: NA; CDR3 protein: CSARESGRDKNIQYF; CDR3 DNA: TGCAGTGCTAGAGAATCGGGCAGGGACAAAAACATTCAGTACTTC
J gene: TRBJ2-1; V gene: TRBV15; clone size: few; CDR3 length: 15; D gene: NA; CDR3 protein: CATSRGFERNNEQFF; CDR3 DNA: TGTGCCACCAGCAGAGGCTTTGAGCGGAACAATGAGCAGTTCTTC
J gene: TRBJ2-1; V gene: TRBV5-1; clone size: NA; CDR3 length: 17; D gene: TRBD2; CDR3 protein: CASSIGSGTSLHNEQFF; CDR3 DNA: TGCGCCAGCAGCATCGGGTCCGGGACTAGTCTTCACAATGAGCAGTTCTTC
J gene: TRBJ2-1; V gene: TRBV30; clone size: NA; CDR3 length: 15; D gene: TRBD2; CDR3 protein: CAWSTPSGGVGEQFF; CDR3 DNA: TGTGCCTGGAGTACCCCTTCCGGGGGGGTGGGTGAGCAGTTCTTC
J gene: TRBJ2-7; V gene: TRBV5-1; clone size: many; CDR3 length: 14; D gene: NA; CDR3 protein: CASSPGQFGDEQYF; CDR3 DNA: TGCGCCAGCAGCCCAGGACAATTTGGGGACGAGCAGTACTTC
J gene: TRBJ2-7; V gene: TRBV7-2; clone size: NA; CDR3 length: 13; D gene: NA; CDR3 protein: CASSFQGRREQYF; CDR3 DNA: TGTGCCAGCAGCTTCCAGGGGCGCAGGGAGCAGTACTTC